The T cell receptor (beta chain) described here comes from a study of CXCR3-negative and CXCR3-positive naive CD8 T cells. TRB cDNA was prepared as libraries by UMI-labeled 5' RACE. One entry per CDR3 protein, without DNA, is what TCRdb gives after re-calling the 5' RACE reads. Here the sample table reports about 48,000 distinct CDR3 sequences. The sample was memory CD8+ T cells from blood. This TCR was recovered from a human donor in good health. Some clones in this sample may be carry-over from other donors' samples.

The CDR3 here is CSVEGGGGPSDTQYF. The chain employs TRBV29-1 and TRBJ2-3; TCRdb proposes TRBD2, but this gene call is untestable without DNA. This CDR3 is built from 15 residues. Germline CDR1 and CDR2: SQVTM and ANQGSEA.